These T cell receptor beta chains were read from a single sample in a study of human T cells and chemical hapten exposure. From the RACE reads, TCRdb called clonotypes with MiXCR, one entry per CDR3 protein. The profile covers some 340,000 distinct CDR3 sequences, with around 6.9% appearing a single time and approximately 8.9% taken by the ten largest. Sequencing was performed on whole blood, taken in connection with sensitization to the hapten diphenylcyclopropenone (DPC). These receptors all stem from a woman younger than 30 with alopecia areata. Some clones in this sample may be carry-over from other donors' samples. Each CDR3 is given with its conserved first and last residue. The D gene is left open where the match is weak. The size of a clone is reported for some rows only, either as once, few or many, or as a class for expanded clones.

v_call: TRBV28
clone_size: few
d_call: .
j_call: TRBJ2-7
cdr3_nt: TGTGCCAGCCGTGGGGGGGCTAGGTACGAGCAGTACTTC
cdr3_aa: CASRGGARYEQYF

v_call: TRBV29-1
clone_size: .
d_call: .
j_call: TRBJ2-1
cdr3_nt: TGCAGCTTCCCCAAGGGAGGACCCTACAATGAGCAGTTCTTC
cdr3_aa: CSFPKGGPYNEQFF

v_call: TRBV29-1
clone_size: .
d_call: TRBD1
j_call: TRBJ2-7
cdr3_nt: TGCAGCGTTTCGGGACAGGGGGCGAAAGGGGAGCAGTACTTC
cdr3_aa: CSVSGQGAKGEQYF

v_call: TRBV2
clone_size: many
d_call: .
j_call: TRBJ2-2
cdr3_nt: TGTGCCAGCAGGACAGATTACACCGGGGAGCTGTTTTTT
cdr3_aa: CASRTDYTGELFF

v_call: TRBV14
clone_size: few
d_call: TRBD1
j_call: TRBJ2-3
cdr3_nt: TGTGCCAGCAGCCCTTACCGGGACAGGGGGCAAGATACGCAGTATTTT
cdr3_aa: CASSPYRDRGQDTQYF

v_call: TRBV6-2/TRBV6-3
clone_size: few
d_call: .
j_call: TRBJ1-3
cdr3_nt: TGTGCCAGCAGTTCTGAAGGGGGAATGAACACCATATATTTT
cdr3_aa: CASSSEGGMNTIYF

v_call: TRBV11-2
clone_size: few
d_call: .
j_call: TRBJ1-3
cdr3_nt: TGTGCCAGCAGCTCCCCCGTTAATTCCGGGTCCTCTGGAAACACCATATATTTT
cdr3_aa: CASSSPVNSGSSGNTIYF

v_call: TRBV25-1
clone_size: many
d_call: .
j_call: TRBJ2-2
cdr3_nt: TGTGCCAGCAGTGAATTGGGGGGCGAGGTCGGGGAGCTGTTTTTT
cdr3_aa: CASSELGGEVGELFF

v_call: TRBV10-3
clone_size: few
d_call: TRBD2
j_call: TRBJ2-1
cdr3_nt: TGTGCCACCCTAGCGGGGGAAAACAATGAGCAGTTCTTC
cdr3_aa: CATLAGENNEQFF

v_call: TRBV6-5
clone_size: many
d_call: TRBD1
j_call: TRBJ2-3
cdr3_nt: TGTGCCAGCAGATCCACGAGGACAGGGGGCGCGGATACGCAGTATTTT
cdr3_aa: CASRSTRTGGADTQYF

v_call: TRBV29-1
clone_size: .
d_call: TRBD1
j_call: TRBJ1-4
cdr3_nt: TGCAGCGTCGAGCCCGGGACAGGGCCACGCGGGGGAGAAAAACTGTTTTTT
cdr3_aa: CSVEPGTGPRGGEKLFF

v_call: TRBV5-1
clone_size: few
d_call: TRBD1
j_call: TRBJ1-1
cdr3_nt: TGCGCCAGCAGCTCCGGGACAGGGTACTCCACTGAAGCTTTCTTT
cdr3_aa: CASSSGTGYSTEAFF

v_call: TRBV24-1
clone_size: few
d_call: .
j_call: TRBJ1-4
cdr3_nt: TGTGCCACCGGAGGCCCCGCGGGGGATGAAAAACTGTTTTTT
cdr3_aa: CATGGPAGDEKLFF

v_call: TRBV27
clone_size: many
d_call: .
j_call: TRBJ2-7
cdr3_nt: TGTGCCAGCAGTGATGCAGGGACCTACGAGCAGTACTTC
cdr3_aa: CASSDAGTYEQYF

v_call: TRBV11-2
clone_size: few
d_call: .
j_call: TRBJ1-1
cdr3_nt: TGTGCCAGCAGCCCCAAAGGGGCAGGGACTTTCTTT
cdr3_aa: CASSPKGAGTFF

v_call: TRBV7-6
clone_size: few
d_call: .
j_call: TRBJ2-3
cdr3_nt: TGTGCCAGCAGCTTAGCGTTCCGGGGGGCCACAGATACGCAGTATTTT
cdr3_aa: CASSLAFRGATDTQYF